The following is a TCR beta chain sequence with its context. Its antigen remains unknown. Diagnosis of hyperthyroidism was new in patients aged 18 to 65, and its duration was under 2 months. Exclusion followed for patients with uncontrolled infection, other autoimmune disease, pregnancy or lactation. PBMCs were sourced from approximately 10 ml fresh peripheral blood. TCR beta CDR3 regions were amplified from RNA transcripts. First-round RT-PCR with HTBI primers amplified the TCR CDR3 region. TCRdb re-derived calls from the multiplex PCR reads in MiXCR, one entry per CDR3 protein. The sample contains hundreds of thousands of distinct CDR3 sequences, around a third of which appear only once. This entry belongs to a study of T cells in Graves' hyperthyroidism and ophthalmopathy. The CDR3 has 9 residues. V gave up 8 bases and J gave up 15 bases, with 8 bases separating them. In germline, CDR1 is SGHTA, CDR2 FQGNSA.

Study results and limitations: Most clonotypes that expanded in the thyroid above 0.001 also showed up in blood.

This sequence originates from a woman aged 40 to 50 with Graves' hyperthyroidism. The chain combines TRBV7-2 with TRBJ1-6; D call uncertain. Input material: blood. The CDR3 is CASRDILHF. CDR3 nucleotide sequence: TGTGCCAGCCGGGATATCCTCCACTTT.